Shown below are 8 T cell receptor beta chains from a single sample sequenced in a study of blood T cell repertoires in COVID-19. Profiled with immunoSEQ multiplex PCR; TCRdb holds only in-frame clones, not every one. Of 300,000 to 400,000 clones listed, about 87% are singletons. The sample taken for sequencing was PBMCs or T cells enriched from blood (not recorded which). These receptors were collected from a man in his thirties or forties who had recovered from COVID-19.

The CDR3 DNA follows: TGTGCCAGCAGCCAAGGGACAGCACTTTACGAGCAGTACTTC. Encoded protein: CASSQGTALYEQYF. This sequence joins TRBV3-1 (or the pseudogene TRBV3-2) and TRBJ2-7; D may be TRBD1 (6 bases). This CDR3 region has 14 residues. The V gene's germline CDR1 is LGHDT and CDR2 YNNKEL (reference sequence). The germline V and J ends were trimmed by 1 base and 4 bases, with 11 bases remaining between them.

J is TRBJ1-4 and V is TRBV27; unclear D gene. The CDR3 loop spans 14 amino acids. Germline CDR1 reads MNHEY; CDR2 reads SMNVEV (reference sequence). V dropped 2 bases and J dropped 3 bases, with 7 bases sitting between them. The DNA for the CDR3 is TGTGCCAGCAGTTTAAGGAGATCTAATGAAAAACTGTTTTTT. Its translation is CASSLRRSNEKLFF.

The J gene is TRBJ2-4, the V gene TRBV4-1; 8 nucleotides align to TRBD2. J lost 0 bases, V lost 2 bases, and 6 bases had no gene match. The V gene's germline CDR1 is MGHRA and CDR2 YSYEKL. CDR3 size: 17 residues. Written as DNA, the CDR3 is TGCGCCAGCAGCCAAATCGGGACTAGTATAGCCAAAAACATTCAGTACTTC. Its protein is CASSQIGTSIAKNIQYF.

V is TRBV5-1 and J is TRBJ2-3; 7 bases fit TRBD2. V lost 2 bases to trimming and J lost 4 bases; unmatched junction nucleotides: 1. This CDR3 has 13 amino acids. Germline V gives CDR1 SGHRS, CDR2 YFSETQ. This CDR3 is CASSLRGADTQYF. In DNA form, the CDR3 reads TGCGCCAGCAGCTTACGGGGGGCAGATACGCAGTATTTT.

V usage is TRBV5-1 and J usage is TRBJ1-1; D call uncertain. Between the trimmed V and J ends, which lost 1 base and 8 bases, there was a span of 9 bases. The CDR3 sequence is 12 residues long. In germline, CDR1 is SGHRS, CDR2 YFSETQ. CDR3 protein: CASSLPGPEAFF. In nucleotides, the CDR3 is TGCGCCAGCAGCTTGCCGGGTCCAGAAGCTTTCTTT.

The chain uses TRBV21-1 and TRBJ2-1; TRBD2, as called in the table, went unchecked against the DNA. TRBV21-1 is a documented pseudogene. The CDR3 is 19 residues long. The CDR3 DNA sequence: TGTGCCAGCAGCAATTCAAGTGGGAGCCCTCTGAGCTCCTACAATGAGCAGTTCTTC. It translates to CASSNSSGSPLSSYNEQFF.

The genes are TRBV27 and TRBJ2-7, with 11 bases lining up with TRBD2. With V trimmed by 6 bases and J by 7 bases, 14 bases remained unmatched. The V gene's germline CDR1 is MNHEY and CDR2 SMNVEV (reference sequence). The CDR3 covers 16 residues. The CDR3 here is CASRDTSGGYRGEQYF. In DNA, the CDR3 is TGTGCCAGCAGGGACACTAGCGGGGGCTACAGGGGGGAGCAGTACTTC.

The rearrangement joins TRBV5-8 to TRBJ2-3, with 12 bases lining up with TRBD2. Trimming removed 4 bases from V and 6 bases from J; junction bases left unmatched: 3. The CDR3 has 14 residues. The germline V gene encodes CDR1 SGHTS and CDR2 YDEGEE. The CDR3 DNA is TGTGCCAGCAGCCAAGGACTAGCGGGGGATACGCAGTATTTT. This translates into CASSQGLAGDTQYF.